This T cell receptor beta chain was recovered during a study of blood T cells in healthy people across ages. This clonotype was seen a few times. Its specificity is unknown. V was clipped by 9 bases and J by 2 bases, with 13 bases between them. CDR1 is MNHEY and CDR2 is SMNVEV in the germline V gene (reference sequence). The CDR3 contains 13 residues. Overall study results and limits: Among T cells, TCR beta diversity per million cells dropped roughly linearly as age rose.

The authors ran a second PCR of about 6 to 11 cycles using a sample-barcoded 5' primer and a J-beta primer mix. MiXCR, applied by TCRdb to the 5' RACE reads, yields one record per CDR3 protein. The sample comprises about 1.8 million distinct CDR3 sequences, less than 50% of which are singletons, and roughly 2.1% rests with the top ten. The sequence was obtained from a woman in her thirties or forties in good health. This chain uses TRBV27 with TRBJ2-5, with unresolved D. The sample comprised blood. The CDR3 bases are TGTGCCAGTCATTCGGGCCATCAAGAGACCCAGTACTTC. It codes for CASHSGHQETQYF.